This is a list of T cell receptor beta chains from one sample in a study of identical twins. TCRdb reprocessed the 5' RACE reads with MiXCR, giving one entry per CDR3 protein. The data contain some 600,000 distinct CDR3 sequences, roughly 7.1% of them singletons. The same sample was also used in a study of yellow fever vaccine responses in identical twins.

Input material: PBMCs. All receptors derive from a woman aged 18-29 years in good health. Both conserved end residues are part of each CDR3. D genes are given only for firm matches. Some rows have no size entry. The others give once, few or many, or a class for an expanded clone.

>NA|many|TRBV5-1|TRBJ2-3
TGCGCCAGCAGCTTTGGTCAGCCGGATACGCAGTATTTT
CASSFGQPDTQYF
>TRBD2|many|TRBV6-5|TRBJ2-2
TGTGCCAGCAGTTCAGCGGGAGCAACCGGGGAGCTGTTTTTT
CASSSAGATGELFF
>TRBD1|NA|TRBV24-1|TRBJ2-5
TGTGCCACCAGTGACACCGGACAGGAAGAGACCCAGTACTTC
CATSDTGQEETQYF
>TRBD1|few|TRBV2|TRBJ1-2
TGTGCCAGCAGTCAAGGGGGCGCGGGCTATGGCTACACCTTC
CASSQGGAGYGYTF
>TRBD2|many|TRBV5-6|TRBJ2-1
TGTGCCAGCAGCATGAGGACTAGCGGGAGAATACATGAGCAGTTCTTC
CASSMRTSGRIHEQFF
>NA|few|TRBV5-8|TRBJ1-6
TGTGCCAGCAGCTACTTGGATCAGAATTCACCCCTCCACTTT
CASSYLDQNSPLHF
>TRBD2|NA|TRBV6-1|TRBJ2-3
TGTGCCAGCAGTGCTAGCGGGGGGTTTGGAGATACGCAGTATTTT
CASSASGGFGDTQYF
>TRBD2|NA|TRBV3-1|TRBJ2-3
TGTGCCAGCAGCCAAGTGTCTAGCGGGGCCCGCACTAGCACAGATACGCAGTATTTT
CASSQVSSGARTSTDTQYF
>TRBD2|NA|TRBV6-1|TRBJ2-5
TGTGCCAGCAGGCACCCGGAGCGGGGGGGCACCCAGACCCAGTACTTC
CASRHPERGGTQTQYF
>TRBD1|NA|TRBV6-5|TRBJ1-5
TGTGCCAGCAGTTCCCGACAGGGGAGCAATCAGCCCCAGCATTTT
CASSSRQGSNQPQHF
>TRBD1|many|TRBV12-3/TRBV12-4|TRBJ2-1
TGTGCCAGCAGTTTAGGGTGGGGACAGGGCCACAATGAGCAGTTCTTC
CASSLGWGQGHNEQFF
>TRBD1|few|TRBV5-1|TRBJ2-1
TGCGCCAGCAGCTTGGAACAGGGGGTTTTCGCTGGCTACAATGAGCAGTTCTTC
CASSLEQGVFAGYNEQFF
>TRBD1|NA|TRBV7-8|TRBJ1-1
TGTGCCAGCAGCTCAACGACAGGGGTGGCCACTGAAGCTTTCTTT
CASSSTTGVATEAFF
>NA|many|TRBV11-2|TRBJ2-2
TGTGCCAGCAGCAACAGGGACACCGGGGAGCTGTTTTTT
CASSNRDTGELFF
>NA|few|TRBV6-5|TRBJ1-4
TGTGCCAGCAGTTATCGGGTTCCCGACACAAATGAAAAACTGTTTTTT
CASSYRVPDTNEKLFF
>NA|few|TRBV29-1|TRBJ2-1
TGCAGCGCGAGACAGGTTTCCTACAATGAGCAGTTCTTC
CSARQVSYNEQFF
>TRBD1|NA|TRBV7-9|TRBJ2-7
TGTGCCAGCAGCTTGAACCGGGACAGCCCCTCCTACGAGCAGTACTTC
CASSLNRDSPSYEQYF
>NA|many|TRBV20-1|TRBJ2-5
TGCAGTCCGCGAGGGAGACAAGAGACCCAGTACTTC
CSPRGRQETQYF
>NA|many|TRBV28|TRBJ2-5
TGTGCCAGCAGTTCAGTTTGGGAGACCCAGTACTTC
CASSSVWETQYF
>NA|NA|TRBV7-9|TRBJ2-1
TGTGCCTATTGGGGGGATAGAGTCAATGAGCAGTTCTTC
CAYWGDRVNEQFF
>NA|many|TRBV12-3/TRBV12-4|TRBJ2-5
TGTGCCAGCAGTTTGCGGATTCAGGAAGAGACCCAGTACTTC
CASSLRIQEETQYF
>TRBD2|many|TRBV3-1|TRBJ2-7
TGTGCCAGCAGCCCCCGGACTAGCGGGAGTGTTTACGAGCAGTACTTC
CASSPRTSGSVYEQYF
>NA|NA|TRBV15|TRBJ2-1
TGTGCCACCAGCGGCACCTCGGTGAGCTCCTACAATGAGCAGTTCTTC
CATSGTSVSSYNEQFF
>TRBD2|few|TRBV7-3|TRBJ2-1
TGTGCCAGCAGCTTAACGGGTTTTGGGGCGGGAGGCTACAATGAGCAGTTCTTC
CASSLTGFGAGGYNEQFF
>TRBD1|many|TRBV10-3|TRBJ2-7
TGTGCCACGCTGAGGACAGGGTCGGACGAGCAGTACTTC
CATLRTGSDEQYF
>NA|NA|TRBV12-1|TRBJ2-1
TGTGCCAGCACCAGCCAGGGGGAGGGGCAGGAGCAGTTCTTC
CASTSQGEGQEQFF
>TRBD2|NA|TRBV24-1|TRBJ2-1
TGTGCCACCAGTGGCACTAGCGGGAGCAATGAGCAGTTCTTC
CATSGTSGSNEQFF
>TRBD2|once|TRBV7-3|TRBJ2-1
TGTGCCAGCAGCCCTAGCGGGGCCTCCTCCAATGAGCAGTTCTTC
CASSPSGASSNEQFF
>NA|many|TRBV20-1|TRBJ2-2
TGCAGTGCTAGAGCGGGGGGCGACGGGGAGCTGTTTTTT
CSARAGGDGELFF
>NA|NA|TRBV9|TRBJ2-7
TGTGCCAGCAGCGTTAGGGATCGAGACTACGAGCAGTACTTC
CASSVRDRDYEQYF
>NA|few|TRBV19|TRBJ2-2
TGTGCCAGTAGTGGTCGGCAGTCGAACACCGGGGAGCTGTTTTTT
CASSGRQSNTGELFF
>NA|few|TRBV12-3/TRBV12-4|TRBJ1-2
TGTGCCAGCAGTTTCCTAGTACAGAATAACTATGGCTACACCTTC
CASSFLVQNNYGYTF
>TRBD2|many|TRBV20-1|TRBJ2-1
TGCAGTGCTGGCCGCCCTAGCGGGGGGGGCAATGAGCAGTTCTTC
CSAGRPSGGGNEQFF
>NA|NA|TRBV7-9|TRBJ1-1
TGTGCCAGCAGCTCGATACAGGCGGGGCACACTGAAGCTTTCTTT
CASSSIQAGHTEAFF
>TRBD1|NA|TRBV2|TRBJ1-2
TGTGCCAGCAGTCCCTCGACAGGGAGCTATGGCTACACCTTC
CASSPSTGSYGYTF
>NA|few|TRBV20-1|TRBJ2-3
TGCAGTGCTAGGGCCCCGAAGAATTCGGGTGATACGCAGTATTTT
CSARAPKNSGDTQYF
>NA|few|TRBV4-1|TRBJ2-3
TGCGCCAGCAGCCAAGGTTGGGTAGAAGCAGATACGCAGTATTTT
CASSQGWVEADTQYF
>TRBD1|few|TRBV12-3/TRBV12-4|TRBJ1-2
TGTGCCAGCAGCTCAGGGGGCCCCCCCTATGGCTACACCTTC
CASSSGGPPYGYTF
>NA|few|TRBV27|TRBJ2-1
TGTGCCAGCAGTTTACCTAGACCAGGAGGATACAATGAGCAGTTCTTC
CASSLPRPGGYNEQFF
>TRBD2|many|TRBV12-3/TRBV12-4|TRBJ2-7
TGTGCCAGCAGTCCGGGACTAGCGGGTTGGACCTACGAGCAGTACTTC
CASSPGLAGWTYEQYF
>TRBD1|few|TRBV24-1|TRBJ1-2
TGTGCCACCGGACAGGGAAACTATGGCTACACCTTC
CATGQGNYGYTF
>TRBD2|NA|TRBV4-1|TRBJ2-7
TGCGCCAGCAGCCACCCCCCTGTGGGTAGCGGGAGGGCCCCTTTTACCTACGAGCAGTACTTC
CASSHPPVGSGRAPFTYEQYF
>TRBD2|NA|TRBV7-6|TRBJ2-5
TGTGCCAGCAGCTTAGCGGGACTAGCGGGAGGAGAGACCCAGTACTTC
CASSLAGLAGGETQYF
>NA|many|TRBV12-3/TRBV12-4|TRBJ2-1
TGTGCCAGCAGCCTTTGGGGGGCATCCTACAATGAGCAGTTCTTC
CASSLWGASYNEQFF